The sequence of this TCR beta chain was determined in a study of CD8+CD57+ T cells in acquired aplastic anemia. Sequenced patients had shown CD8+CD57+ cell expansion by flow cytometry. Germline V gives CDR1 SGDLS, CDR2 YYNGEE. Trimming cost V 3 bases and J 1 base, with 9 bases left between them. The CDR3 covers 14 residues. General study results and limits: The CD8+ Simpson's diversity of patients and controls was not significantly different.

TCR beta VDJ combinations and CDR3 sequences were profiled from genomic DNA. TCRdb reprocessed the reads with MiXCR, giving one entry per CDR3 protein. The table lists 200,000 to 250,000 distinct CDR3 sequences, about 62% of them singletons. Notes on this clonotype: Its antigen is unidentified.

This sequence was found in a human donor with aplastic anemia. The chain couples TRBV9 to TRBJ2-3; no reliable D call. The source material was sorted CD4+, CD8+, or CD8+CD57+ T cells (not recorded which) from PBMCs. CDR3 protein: CASSERWGTDTQYF. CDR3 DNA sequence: TGTGCCAGCAGCGAGAGGTGGGGCACAGATACGCAGTATTTT.